These 10 T cell receptor beta chains originate from one sample sequenced in a study of shared clonotypes between healthy human individuals. The data were produced by immunoSEQ multiplex PCR, yet TCRdb's version contains in-frame clones alone and is incomplete. This sample has roughly 2.6 million clones, with more than 80% found just once. The sample taken for sequencing was naive CD4+ T cells sorted from blood. The subset denotes: CD45RA+ positively selected. The source is a man in his late teens or twenties in good health.

A note on this clone: Additional DNA sequences in this sample encode the identical CDR3. V is TRBV9 and J is TRBJ2-3; 10 bases fit TRBD2. V was clipped by 0 bases and J by 1 base; unmatched bases: 2. The V gene's germline CDR1 is SGDLS and CDR2 YYNGEE. This CDR3 is built from 16 residues. CDR3 bases: TGTGCCAGCAGCGTAGGGCTAGCGGGAGGCACAGATACGCAGTATTTT. Residues: CASSVGLAGGTDTQYF.

This chain connects TRBV6-1 to TRBJ1-2, with 8 bases matching TRBD1. The CDR3 has 13 amino acids. Per the germline V gene, CDR1 is MNHNS and CDR2 is SASEGT. The J segment lost 6 bases and the V segment lost 6 bases, leaving 6 bases of the junction unmatched. The CDR3 here is CASSPRGRDGYTF. DNA for the CDR3: TGTGCCAGCAGCCCCAGGGGGCGAGATGGCTACACCTTC.

In this sample, this clone turned up once. The chain links TRBV2 to TRBJ2-2; the D gene is possibly TRBD2 (6 bases). Trimming stripped 7 bases from V and 0 bases from J, with 12 bases between. The CDR3 runs to 15 residues. Germline loops: CDR1 SNHLY, CDR2 FYNNEI. CDR3 nucleotides: TGTGCCAGCAAATCGGTAGCGGCGAACACCGGGGAGCTGTTTTTT. It encodes CASKSVAANTGELFF.

The genes are TRBV9 and TRBJ1-2; perhaps TRBD1 as D (6 bases). The V end was cut by 4 bases, the J end by 1 base, with 11 bases between. The CDR3 sequence is 14 residues long. The germline V gene encodes CDR1 SGDLS and CDR2 YYNGEE. CDR3 bases: TGTGCCAGCAGCAGTGGACAGCATAACTATGGCTACACCTTC. It is translated as CASSSGQHNYGYTF.

V gene TRBV7-8 combines with J gene TRBJ2-1, with 10 nucleotides matching TRBD1. Trimming removed 1 base from V and 9 bases from J; junction bases left unmatched: 6. The CDR3 has 15 residues. Germline loops: CDR1 SGHVS, CDR2 FQNEAQ. CDR3 loop: CASSLVGTGAAEQFF. The CDR3 DNA is TGTGCCAGCAGCTTAGTCGGGACAGGGGCGGCTGAGCAGTTCTTC. Complete variable domain (other parts from reference TRBV7-8 and TRBJ2-1): GAGVSQSPRYKVAKRGQDVALRCDPISGHVSLFWYQQALGQGPEFLTYFQNEAQLDKSGLPSDRFFAERPEGSVSTLKIQRTQQEDSAVYLCASSLVGTGAAEQFFGPGTRLTVL.

The count of this clone is one. Additional DNA sequences in this sample encode the identical CDR3. The chain links TRBV29-1 to TRBJ2-7; D could derive from TRBD1 or TRBD2 (5 bases each). The CDR3 has 12 amino acids. Germline-derived CDR1 and CDR2 are SQVTM and ANQGSEA. The ends were cut back, 7 bases at V and 0 bases at J, with 10 bases in the middle. Here the CDR3 DNA reads TGCAGCGCCGGGACGGGCTCCTACGAGCAGTACTTC. It codes for CSAGTGSYEQYF.

In DNA, the CDR3 is TGCAGTGCTAGTATACAGAACGGGCAGTACTTC. It codes for CSASIQNGQYF. The genes are TRBV20-1 and TRBJ2-5; D not certain. Germline V gene data show CDR1 as DFQATT and CDR2 as SNEGSKA (reference sequence). V lost 3 bases, J lost 11 bases, and 13 bases lay in between. The CDR3 is 11 residues long.

The V gene is TRBV7-9, the J gene TRBJ2-3, with 7 bases identical to TRBD2. The CDR3 spans 14 residues. V shed 1 base and J 4 bases; nucleotides not matched to a gene: 2. The germline gives CDR1 SEHNR, CDR2 FQNEAQ (reference sequence). Here the CDR3 DNA reads TGTGCCAGCAGCTTAGGTGGGGGGGCAGATACGCAGTATTTT. It specifies CASSLGGGADTQYF.

V and J are TRBV30 and TRBJ1-5; D unresolved. Trimming left V 1 base short and J 9 bases short, with 13 bases between. Germline loops: CDR1 GTSNPN, CDR2 SVGIG (reference sequence). The CDR3 loop spans 13 amino acids. This CDR3 reads CAWSGGVEGPQHF. CDR3 DNA sequence: TGTGCCTGGAGTGGCGGTGTAGAAGGGCCCCAGCATTTT.

This sequence joins TRBV18 and TRBJ1-2, with 9 nucleotides matching TRBD1. After removal of 2 bases from V and 3 bases from J, the junction contained 16 bases not matched to a gene. Germline CDR1 is KGHSH and CDR2 is LQKENI. The CDR3 loop spans 19 amino acids. The CDR3: CASSPSQILGTGKDYGYTF. The DNA for the CDR3 is TGTGCCAGCTCACCATCTCAAATTCTGGGGACAGGGAAAGACTATGGCTACACCTTC.